Below, 26 T cell receptor beta chains from the same sample are listed, as sequenced in a study of somatic mutations in cytotoxic T cells in rheumatoid arthritis. Using immunoSEQ multiplex PCR, the repertoire was profiled, and TCRdb retains in-frame clones only, with some absent. In the table there are thousands of clones, about four fifths of which are singletons. Sequencing used CD8+ T cells sorted from blood. The receptor set was obtained from a woman aged 60-75 years with rheumatoid arthritis.

In its sample, this clone was seen once. V gene TRBV27 combines with J gene TRBJ2-1; D not resolved. Germline V CDR1 and CDR2: MNHEY, SMNVEV (reference sequence). V was pared by 2 bases and J by 0 bases, with 8 bases between. This CDR3 has 15 amino acids. DNA for the CDR3: TGTGCCAGCAGTTTAGACTGGAGCTCCTACAATGAGCAGTTCTTC. It codes for CASSLDWSSYNEQFF.

This clone was picked up a small number of times. The chain carries TRBV4-1 and TRBJ1-1; D ambiguous. CDR3 size: 11 residues. The germline V and J ends were trimmed by 1 base and 11 bases, with 8 bases remaining between them. Germline V gene lookup returns CDR1 MGHRA and CDR2 YSYEKL. The CDR3 coding sequence is TGCGCCAGCAGCCAAGGGGTGGGCGCTTTCTTT. Protein: CASSQGVGAFF.

The rearrangement joins TRBV27 to TRBJ1-1; the D gene is possibly TRBD1 (5 bases). The germline gives CDR1 MNHEY, CDR2 SMNVEV (reference sequence). The V gene lost 1 base and the J gene lost 3 bases, with 9 bases spanning the gap. The CDR3 is made up of 14 amino acids. CDR3 sequence: CASSLLVGDTEAFF. As DNA, the CDR3 is TGTGCCAGCAGTTTATTGGTAGGGGACACTGAAGCTTTCTTT.

The J gene is TRBJ1-2, the V gene TRBV2; 8 nucleotides line up with TRBD1. The CDR3 is made up of 16 amino acids. V gave up 2 bases and J gave up 6 bases; unmatched junction bases: 11. Germline V gene data show CDR1 as SNHLY and CDR2 as FYNNEI. CDR3 DNA: TGTGCCAGCAGTGAATTTCCCGCAACAGGGGGTAATGGCTACACCTTC. Protein: CASSEFPATGGNGYTF.

This chain uses TRBV7-9 with TRBJ2-2, with 7 bases fitting TRBD1. The CDR3 is 15 residues long. The V gene's germline CDR1 is SEHNR and CDR2 FQNEAQ (reference sequence). V trimming: 4 bases; J trimming: 3 bases; junction bases outside the gene matches: 5. CDR3 loop: CASSSGTAYTGELFF. The CDR3 DNA is TGTGCCAGCAGCTCCGGGACAGCCTACACCGGGGAGCTGTTTTTT.

This clone was seen only a few times. This chain uses TRBV7-8 with TRBJ1-2; D is perhaps TRBD1 (5 bases). Looked up from germline, CDR1 is SGHVS and CDR2 is FQNEAQ. V was clipped by 0 bases and J by 8 bases, with 10 bases between them. CDR3 length: 13 residues. In nucleotides, the CDR3 is TGTGCCAGCAGCTTAGCGCTTAGGGGCGGCTACACCTTC. Its translation is CASSLALRGGYTF.

The rearrangement links TRBV2 to TRBJ2-7; perhaps TRBD2 as D (5 bases). V lost 6 bases and J 3 bases, leaving 9 bases between the germline ends. CDR3 size: 12 residues. In germline, CDR1 is SNHLY, CDR2 FYNNEI. CDR3 sequence reads: CASSGLSYEQYF. The DNA of the CDR3 is TGTGCCAGCAGCGGACTCAGCTACGAGCAGTACTTC.

V gene TRBV11-2 combines with J gene TRBJ2-4; weak D call: TRBD2 (5 bases). The CDR3 runs to 13 residues. Trimming took off 5 bases at V and 8 bases at J, with 13 bases between the two ends. Germline V gene lookup returns CDR1 SGHAT and CDR2 FQNNGV. CDR3 loop: CASSQRTRDIQYF. DNA of the CDR3: TGTGCCAGCAGCCAACGTACTAGGGACATTCAGTACTTC.

This chain connects TRBV7-2 to TRBJ2-3; 8 bases align to TRBD2. Germline V gene data show CDR1 as SGHTA and CDR2 as FQGNSA. This CDR3 region has 16 residues. Trimming cost V 3 bases and J 2 bases; bases outside gene matches: 7. This chain's CDR3 is CASSFHEAGDTDTQYF. In nucleotides, the CDR3 is TGTGCCAGCAGCTTCCATGAAGCGGGGGACACAGATACGCAGTATTTT.

The chain recombines TRBV13 with TRBJ2-1; 7 bases map to TRBD2. CDR1 and CDR2 from the germline V gene are PRHDT and FYEKMQ (reference sequence). V lost 0 bases, J lost 3 bases, and 8 bases stayed unmatched. The CDR3 length is 17 residues. DNA for the CDR3: TGTGCCAGCAGCTTAGGCCTTGGGCTAGCGGACTACAATGAGCAGTTCTTC. This gives the protein CASSLGLGLADYNEQFF.

The chain combines TRBV21-1 with TRBJ1-6; TRBD1 reflects the table's D call only, with no check against the DNA. TRBV21-1 is listed as a pseudogene. The CDR3 runs to 16 residues. CDR3 DNA sequence: TGTGCCAGCAGCCGTCGGACAGGGCGAAAAAATTCACCCCTCCACTTT. Translating gives CASSRRTGRKNSPLHF.

The V gene is TRBV27, the J gene TRBJ1-5; tentatively, D is TRBD1 (6 bases). Trimming took 5 bases from V and 2 from J, leaving 19 bases between them. CDR1 is MNHEY and CDR2 is SMNVEV in the germline V gene (reference sequence). CDR3 length: 17 residues. Here the CDR3 reads CASSPADLGGRNQPQHF. Written as DNA, the CDR3 is TGTGCCAGCAGTCCCGCTGATCTGGGGGGGCGCAATCAGCCCCAGCATTTT.

By share, this clone ranks as large. This chain uses TRBV28 with TRBJ1-6, with a weak D call TRBD1 (5 bases). The V gene's germline CDR1 is MDHEN and CDR2 SYDVKM. Deletions cut 6 bases from V and 4 bases from J, with 13 bases between. CDR3 length: 15 residues. This CDR3 is CASSLQVPYNSPLHF. Written as DNA, the CDR3 is TGTGCCAGCAGCCTACAGGTGCCATATAATTCACCCCTCCACTTT.

The chain recombines TRBV4-1 with TRBJ1-1; no firm D call. The CDR3 sequence is 17 residues long. Trimming shortened V by 0 bases and J by 0 bases, and 14 bases separated the two germline ends. The germline V gene encodes CDR1 MGHRA and CDR2 YSYEKL. The CDR3 nucleotides are TGCGCCAGCAGCCAAGATGAGGCAGGCGGGTTGAACACTGAAGCTTTCTTT. Translated: CASSQDEAGGLNTEAFF.

The chain has TRBV7-9 and TRBJ1-2, with unresolved D. CDR1 is SEHNR and CDR2 is FQNEAQ in the germline V gene (reference sequence). Trimming shortened V by 4 bases and J by 2 bases, and 14 bases separated the two germline ends. The CDR3 has 15 amino acids. The CDR3 loop reads CASSSSRQANYGYTF. For the CDR3, the DNA is TGTGCCAGCAGCTCCTCTCGTCAGGCCAACTATGGCTACACCTTC.

Only a few counts were recorded for this clone. The chain is built from TRBV19 and TRBJ1-2; D is perhaps TRBD1 (6 bases). The CDR3 consists of 13 residues. V was pared by 6 bases and J by 7 bases, with 15 bases between. CDR1 is LNHDA, CDR2 SQIVND, per germline (reference sequence). The CDR3 protein is CASSRGPLGGYTF. Here the CDR3 DNA reads TGTGCCAGTAGCAGGGGCCCGCTCGGTGGCTACACCTTC.

This clone was picked up a small number of times. This chain joins TRBV27 and TRBJ1-4; D ambiguous. V lost 3 bases and J lost 6, with 8 bases in between. Germline lookup yields CDR1 MNHEY and CDR2 SMNVEV (reference sequence). The CDR3 consists of 13 residues. The CDR3 sequence: CASSFQMDEKLFF. The CDR3 DNA reads as TGTGCCAGCAGTTTTCAGATGGATGAAAAACTGTTTTTT.

The rearrangement joins TRBV7-9 to TRBJ2-1; 9 positions match TRBD2. Germline values: CDR1 SEHNR, CDR2 FQNEAQ (reference sequence). The CDR3 has 16 residues. J gave up 4 bases and V 1 base, and 5 bases lay outside the gene matches. CDR3 region: CASSLEAGGPYNEQFF. CDR3 DNA: TGTGCCAGCAGCTTAGAGGCGGGGGGGCCATACAATGAGCAGTTCTTC.

This clone was seen a handful of times. A single base is all that separates this from a far larger clone, so a read error is likely. The sample carries other DNA sequences with the same CDR3. The chain is built from TRBV29-1 and TRBJ2-7; D might be TRBD2 (6 bases). The CDR3 has 13 amino acids. CDR1 and CDR2 from the germline V gene are SQVTM and ANQGSEA. CDR3 DNA sequence: TGCAGCGTTGGGTCGGGGGAAAATGGCGAGCAGTACGTT. This translates into CSVGSGENGEQYV.

This sequence joins TRBV6-1 and TRBJ2-3; TRBD2 matches at 8 bases. This CDR3 comprises 17 residues. Germline values: CDR1 MNHNS, CDR2 SASEGT. Trimming removed 3 bases from V and 4 bases from J; junction bases left unmatched: 12. The CDR3 sequence: CASSEGRGAGVADTQYF. Written as DNA, the CDR3 is TGTGCCAGCAGTGAGGGGCGGGGAGCGGGGGTGGCAGATACGCAGTATTTT.

The chain employs TRBV2 and TRBJ2-5; 10 bases are shared with TRBD2. Germline CDR1 reads SNHLY; CDR2 reads FYNNEI. V lost 4 bases, J lost 5 bases, and 10 bases stayed unmatched. The CDR3 extends over 16 amino acids. The CDR3 spells CASSAWTSGVEETQYF. In DNA form, the CDR3 reads TGTGCCAGCAGTGCCTGGACTAGCGGTGTGGAGGAGACCCAGTACTTC.

The V call is TRBV6-4, the J call TRBJ1-1; D gene unclear. Germline CDR1 is MRHNA and CDR2 is SNTAGT. Trimming stripped 5 bases from V and 1 base from J, with 11 bases between. The CDR3 is made up of 14 amino acids. The DNA for the CDR3 is TGTGCCAGCAGTCCCTGGGCGGGGAACACTGAAGCTTTCTTT. Translated: CASSPWAGNTEAFF.

The rearrangement uses TRBV7-8 and TRBJ2-3; tentative D call: TRBD2 (5 bases). This CDR3 comprises 18 residues. Germline V gene sequence: CDR1 SGHVS, CDR2 FQNEAQ. Trimming shortened V by 0 bases and J by 6 bases, and 22 bases separated the two germline ends. The CDR3 DNA reads as TGTGCCAGCAGCTTAGCGATGGGTGGAGCGGTAGTCCGGGATACGCAGTATTTT. Residues: CASSLAMGGAVVRDTQYF.

The chain is built from TRBV5-6 and TRBJ1-1, with D possibly matching TRBD1 (5 bases). Germline V gives CDR1 SGHDT, CDR2 YYEEEE. The CDR3 totals 12 residues. V was clipped by 5 bases and J by 6 bases, with 11 bases between them. The CDR3 sequence: CASSWGGPEAFF. The DNA for the CDR3 is TGTGCCAGCAGTTGGGGGGGTCCTGAAGCTTTCTTT. Full variable domain (rest looked up from reference TRBV5-6 and TRBJ1-1): DAGVTQSPTHLIKTRGQQVTLRCSPKSGHDTVSWYQQALGQGPQFIFQYYEEEERQRGNFPDRFSGHQFPNYSSELNVNALLLGDSALYLCASSWGGPEAFFGQGTRLTVV.

V gene TRBV28 combines with J gene TRBJ2-1; TRBD2 agrees at 11 bases. V was pared by 2 bases and J by 9 bases, with 9 bases of the junction left unmatched. Per germline, CDR1 MDHEN and CDR2 SYDVKM. This CDR3 is built from 16 residues. CDR3 nucleotides: TGTGCCAGCAGTTTAGGGGGTAGCGGGGGGGCCGGTGAGCAGTTCTTC. It yields the protein CASSLGGSGGAGEQFF.

The chain uses TRBV6-6 and TRBJ2-7, with TRBD2 as a possible D gene (6 bases). The CDR3 has 14 residues. V was trimmed by 3 bases and J by 5 bases, leaving 14 bases between them. Germline V gene data show CDR1 as MNHNY and CDR2 as SVGAGI (reference sequence). The CDR3 sequence is CASSYGGARDEQYV. DNA of the CDR3: TGTGCCAGCAGTTATGGAGGGGCACGGGACGAGCAGTACGTC.